This T cell receptor (beta chain) was recovered during a study of naive and memory T cell subsets. An equimolar mix of two oligonucleotides served as the beta constant-region primer for TRBC1 and TRBC2. Four rounds of PCR amplified the ligated cDNA using nested alpha and beta constant-region primers plus SP2. TCRdb re-analysed the UMI-ligation and nested PCR reads in MiXCR, keeping a single row per CDR3 protein. The data hold around 130,000 distinct CDR3 sequences, with roughly 36% observed a single time. The V and J ends lost 3 bases and 6 bases respectively, with 12 bases between them. The CDR3 is 14 residues long.

The sample taken for sequencing was central memory CD4+ T cells from blood. The chain couples TRBV12-3 or TRBV12-4 to TRBJ1-5, with TRBD1 as a possible D gene (5 bases). This clonotype was sampled from a human donor in good health. DNA of the CDR3: TGTGCCAGCAGTTTCCGAGGGGACGGTCAGCCCCAGCATTTT. Amino acid sequence: CASSFRGDGQPQHF.